The rows below give T cell receptor beta chains drawn from one sample of a study of low-dose radiotherapy and immunotherapy resistance in tumors. In TCRdb, the reads were re-called with MiXCR into one record per CDR3 protein. The repertoire has some 82,000 distinct CDR3 sequences, under 20% of them found once; the top ten carry about 5.5%. The source was PBMCs, collected before treatment. The receptors originated from a male donor with prostate cancer. Both conserved end residues are part of each CDR3. The order of the fields is CDR3 protein, CDR3 DNA, clone size, V gene, D gene, J gene. The D gene is left open where the match is weak. Not all rows give a size; the values are once, few, many and, for expanded clones, a class.

CDR3: CASSHLAGWEETQYF
DNA: TGTGCCAGCAGCCACTTGGCGGGATGGGAAGAGACCCAGTACTTC
size: many
V: TRBV12-3/TRBV12-4
D: .
J: TRBJ2-5

CDR3: CAISEPEKRVYEQYF
DNA: TGTGCCATCAGTGAGCCGGAGAAGAGGGTGTACGAGCAGTACTTC
size: once
V: TRBV10-3
D: .
J: TRBJ2-7

CDR3: CASSVLGSQETQYF
DNA: TGTGCCAGCAGTGTTCTTGGTTCCCAAGAGACCCAGTACTTC
size: many
V: TRBV2
D: .
J: TRBJ2-5

CDR3: CASSVSPPGPNTEAFF
DNA: TGTGCCAGCAGCGTATCCCCCCCGGGTCCGAACACTGAAGCTTTCTTT
size: many
V: TRBV9
D: .
J: TRBJ1-1

CDR3: CASSQGGMVFGETQYF
DNA: TGTGCCAGCAGCCAAGGGGGAATGGTCTTTGGAGAGACCCAGTACTTC
size: few
V: TRBV3-1
D: .
J: TRBJ2-5

CDR3: CSVREQGGVGQPQHF
DNA: TGCAGCGTTAGGGAACAGGGGGGGGTTGGTCAGCCCCAGCATTTT
size: many
V: TRBV29-1
D: TRBD1
J: TRBJ1-5

CDR3: CASSPFRQGAQPQHF
DNA: TGTGCCAGCAGTCCATTCCGACAGGGTGCTCAGCCCCAGCATTTT
size: many
V: TRBV6-5
D: TRBD1
J: TRBJ1-5

CDR3: CASRLDRNSNQPQHF
DNA: TGCGCCAGCAGATTGGACAGGAATAGCAATCAGCCCCAGCATTTT
size: many
V: TRBV5-1
D: TRBD1
J: TRBJ1-5

CDR3: CSAEVESNQPQHF
DNA: TGCAGCGCCGAGGTGGAGAGCAATCAGCCCCAGCATTTT
size: many
V: TRBV29-1
D: .
J: TRBJ1-5

CDR3: CASSQDVGEQYF
DNA: TGTGCCAGCAGCCAGGACGTGGGTGAGCAGTACTTC
size: many
V: TRBV7-9
D: .
J: TRBJ2-7

CDR3: CASSVVGGPTGELFF
DNA: TGTGCCAGCAGCGTAGTCGGGGGGCCCACCGGGGAGCTGTTTTTT
size: many
V: TRBV9
D: .
J: TRBJ2-2

CDR3: CASRTGDTGELFF
DNA: TGCGCCAGCAGAACAGGGGACACCGGGGAGCTGTTTTTT
size: many
V: TRBV5-1
D: TRBD1
J: TRBJ2-2

CDR3: CASSQEGRGNEKLFF
DNA: TGCGCCAGCAGCCAAGAAGGACGGGGGAACGAAAAACTGTTTTTT
size: many
V: TRBV4-3
D: .
J: TRBJ1-4

CDR3: CASSLGFGGNTEAFF
DNA: TGTGCCAGCAGCTTAGGATTTGGCGGGAACACTGAAGCTTTCTTT
size: many
V: TRBV7-6
D: .
J: TRBJ1-1

CDR3: CASSLTGAPGDTQYF
DNA: TGTGCCAGCAGTTTAACGGGGGCCCCGGGGGATACGCAGTATTTT
size: many
V: TRBV27
D: .
J: TRBJ2-3

CDR3: CASSFTRGLAAPGDTQYF
DNA: TGTGCCAGCAGCTTCACAAGGGGACTAGCGGCACCTGGAGATACGCAGTATTTT
size: many
V: TRBV13
D: TRBD2
J: TRBJ2-3

CDR3: CASTPLGRGYEQYF
DNA: TGTGCCAGCACTCCCCTTGGGCGGGGCTACGAGCAGTACTTC
size: few
V: TRBV6-2/TRBV6-3
D: .
J: TRBJ2-7

CDR3: CASSPGTVPDTQYF
DNA: TGTGCCAGCAGCCCCGGGACTGTTCCGGATACGCAGTATTTT
size: many
V: TRBV7-9
D: .
J: TRBJ2-3

CDR3: CASSLDRGRETQYF
DNA: TGCGCCAGCAGCTTGGACCGGGGGCGAGAGACCCAGTACTTC
size: few
V: TRBV5-1
D: .
J: TRBJ2-5

CDR3: CAISGGLAINEQFF
DNA: TGTGCCATCAGTGGAGGACTAGCGATCAATGAGCAGTTCTTC
size: many
V: TRBV10-3
D: TRBD2
J: TRBJ2-1

CDR3: CASSLLTGSSTDTQYF
DNA: TGCGCCAGCAGCTTGTTGACAGGCTCTAGCACAGATACGCAGTATTTT
size: many
V: TRBV5-1
D: .
J: TRBJ2-3

CDR3: CASSQMRDSPEAFF
DNA: TGCGCCAGCAGCCAAATGAGGGATTCCCCTGAAGCTTTCTTT
size: .
V: TRBV4-1
D: .
J: TRBJ1-1

CDR3: CSVPPGGADTDTQYF
DNA: TGCAGCGTCCCCCCAGGGGGGGCGGACACAGATACGCAGTATTTT
size: once
V: TRBV29-1
D: .
J: TRBJ2-3

CDR3: CASSPVAGGLSYEQYF
DNA: TGCGCCAGCAGCCCGGTAGCGGGAGGGTTGTCCTACGAGCAGTACTTC
size: many
V: TRBV5-1
D: TRBD2
J: TRBJ2-7

CDR3: CASSLEGRAYEQYF
DNA: TGCGCCAGCAGCTTGGAGGGCAGGGCCTACGAGCAGTACTTC
size: medium-sized
V: TRBV5-1
D: .
J: TRBJ2-7

CDR3: CASSLPGLGGDTQYF
DNA: TGTGCCAGCAGTCTCCCAGGACTAGGGGGGGATACGCAGTATTTT
size: .
V: TRBV28
D: .
J: TRBJ2-3

CDR3: CASSFDRGGNIQYF
DNA: TGTGCCAGCAGTTTTGACAGGGGGGGAAACATTCAGTACTTC
size: many
V: TRBV28
D: TRBD1
J: TRBJ2-4

CDR3: CATYLGTEAFF
DNA: TGTGCCACTTACTTGGGCACTGAAGCTTTCTTT
size: many
V: TRBV19
D: .
J: TRBJ1-1

CDR3: CASSLTGLTNEKLFF
DNA: TGTGCCAGCAGCCTCACAGGGTTGACTAATGAAAAACTGTTTTTT
size: many
V: TRBV2
D: .
J: TRBJ1-4

CDR3: CSAGEGDRGSNEQFF
DNA: TGCAGTGCTGGGGAGGGGGACAGGGGGTCGAATGAGCAGTTCTTC
size: few
V: TRBV20-1
D: TRBD1
J: TRBJ2-1

CDR3: CASSLFPGGEQFF
DNA: TGTGCCAGCAGTTTATTTCCGGGGGGGGAGCAGTTCTTC
size: many
V: TRBV12-3/TRBV12-4
D: TRBD2
J: TRBJ2-1

CDR3: CASRTEAVQTQYF
DNA: TGTGCCAGCAGGACAGAGGCGGTGCAGACCCAGTACTTC
size: .
V: TRBV2
D: .
J: TRBJ2-5

CDR3: CSARTGGNEKLFF
DNA: TGCAGTGCCAGGACAGGGGGGAATGAAAAACTGTTTTTT
size: many
V: TRBV20-1
D: TRBD1
J: TRBJ1-4

CDR3: CASSWTGDLYEQYF
DNA: TGCGCCAGCAGCTGGACAGGGGACCTCTACGAGCAGTACTTC
size: many
V: TRBV5-1
D: TRBD1
J: TRBJ2-7

CDR3: CASSLDRLGSGELFF
DNA: TGTGCCAGCAGCTTAGATCGGTTAGGAAGCGGGGAGCTGTTTTTT
size: many
V: TRBV11-2
D: .
J: TRBJ2-2

CDR3: CSVPTPPESYEQYF
DNA: TGCAGCGTCCCGACCCCTCCGGAGTCCTACGAGCAGTACTTC
size: many
V: TRBV29-1
D: .
J: TRBJ2-7

CDR3: CASSVGGSRGNEQFF
DNA: TGCGCCAGCAGCGTCGGGGGGAGCAGAGGCAATGAGCAGTTCTTC
size: .
V: TRBV5-1
D: TRBD2
J: TRBJ2-1

CDR3: CSAKTGESSYNEQFF
DNA: TGCAGTGCGAAAACAGGGGAGAGCTCCTACAATGAGCAGTTCTTC
size: many
V: TRBV20-1
D: TRBD1
J: TRBJ2-1

CDR3: CASSLSLLAGVSYNEQFF
DNA: TGCGCCAGCAGCTTGTCCTTACTAGCGGGAGTTTCCTACAATGAGCAGTTCTTC
size: many
V: TRBV5-1
D: TRBD2
J: TRBJ2-1

CDR3: CASSLDILRSGYTF
DNA: TGTGCCAGCAGCTTAGACATACTGCGGTCAGGCTACACCTTC
size: few
V: TRBV7-2
D: .
J: TRBJ1-2

CDR3: CAWSVKTSGYNEQFF
DNA: TGTGCCTGGAGTGTAAAGACTAGCGGCTACAATGAGCAGTTCTTC
size: many
V: TRBV30
D: TRBD2
J: TRBJ2-1

CDR3: CASSSYLAGVNEQYF
DNA: TGTGCCAGCAGCTCATACCTAGCGGGAGTAAACGAGCAGTACTTC
size: many
V: TRBV5-5
D: TRBD2
J: TRBJ2-7

CDR3: CASSIYVKADTQYF
DNA: TGTGCCAGTAGTATTTACGTTAAAGCAGATACGCAGTATTTT
size: many
V: TRBV19
D: .
J: TRBJ2-3

CDR3: CASSGDRGNTEAFF
DNA: TGCGCCAGCAGCGGAGACAGAGGGAACACTGAAGCTTTCTTT
size: once
V: TRBV5-1
D: .
J: TRBJ1-1

CDR3: CASSSTSGVTGELFF
DNA: TGTGCCAGCAGCTCGACTAGCGGGGTCACCGGGGAGCTGTTTTTT
size: many
V: TRBV7-3
D: TRBD2
J: TRBJ2-2

CDR3: CASSFQATQETQYF
DNA: TGCGCCAGCAGCTTCCAGGCAACACAAGAGACCCAGTACTTC
size: few
V: TRBV5-1
D: .
J: TRBJ2-5

CDR3: CSAITTGWKGEQYF
DNA: TGCAGTGCTATAACGACAGGGTGGAAGGGCGAGCAGTACTTC
size: many
V: TRBV20-1
D: TRBD1
J: TRBJ2-7

CDR3: CASSLGPGNTGELFF
DNA: TGTGCCAGCAGCTTGGGCCCCGGGAACACCGGGGAGCTGTTTTTT
size: many
V: TRBV11-2
D: .
J: TRBJ2-2

CDR3: CASNTPTDTQYF
DNA: TGTGCCAGCAATACCCCGACAGATACGCAGTATTTT
size: .
V: TRBV28
D: .
J: TRBJ2-3

CDR3: CASLRDRVDYGYTF
DNA: TGTGCCAGTCTCCGGGACAGGGTAGACTATGGCTACACCTTC
size: many
V: TRBV6-2/TRBV6-3
D: TRBD1
J: TRBJ1-2

CDR3: CAIRKDGGANVLTF
DNA: TGTGCCATCAGGAAGGACGGGGGGGCCAACGTCCTGACTTTC
size: few
V: TRBV10-3
D: .
J: TRBJ2-6

CDR3: CASTLTGSGNTIYF
DNA: TGTGCCAGCACCCTAACGGGTTCTGGAAACACCATATATTTT
size: many
V: TRBV6-6
D: .
J: TRBJ1-3

CDR3: CASSTGPANTEAFF
DNA: TGTGCCAGCAGCACCGGACCAGCGAACACTGAAGCTTTCTTT
size: many
V: TRBV14
D: .
J: TRBJ1-1

CDR3: CASSVALRGQAYNEQFF
DNA: TGTGCCAGCAGCGTAGCACTCAGGGGCCAGGCCTACAATGAGCAGTTCTTC
size: few
V: TRBV9
D: .
J: TRBJ2-1

CDR3: CASSAGAVGAQYF
DNA: TGTGCCAGCAGTGCGGGGGCCGTTGGGGCCCAGTACTTC
size: many
V: TRBV12-3/TRBV12-4
D: .
J: TRBJ2-5